A single sample is the source of the 32 T cell receptor beta chains below, sequenced in a study of CD8 T cells in acute hepatitis C reinfection. Documented time point: naive CD8 control sorted from an acute-time-point sample. Only in-frame clones appear in the TCRdb table, and some are missing; sequencing was by immunoSEQ multiplex PCR. Of about 38,000 clones in the sample, approximately 85% were seen once. The specimen sequenced was naive CD8+ T cells from PBMCs. The receptors come from a woman younger than 35 who spontaneously cleared hepatitis C infection.

The genes are TRBV9 and TRBJ2-2; D is possibly TRBD2 (5 bases). Trimming took off 1 base at V and 3 bases at J, with 7 bases between the two ends. Germline V gives CDR1 SGDLS, CDR2 YYNGEE. The CDR3 contains 14 residues. CDR3 in DNA: TGTGCCAGCAGCGTACCAGCGGACACCGGGGAGCTGTTTTTT. It translates to CASSVPADTGELFF.

V gene TRBV7-9 combines with J gene TRBJ2-2; 9 bases map to TRBD2. Germline V gene data show CDR1 as SEHNR and CDR2 as FQNEAQ (reference sequence). The CDR3 spans 13 residues. The V and J ends lost 5 bases and 6 bases, in that order; junction bases with no gene match: 1. The CDR3 is CASSERGAGELFF. The CDR3 region has the DNA TGTGCCAGCAGCGAGCGGGGGGCCGGGGAGCTGTTTTTT.

The chain employs TRBV9 and TRBJ2-2; D is unclear. This CDR3 spans 13 amino acids. Germline V CDR1 and CDR2: SGDLS, YYNGEE. Trimming cost V 3 bases and J 3 bases, with 6 bases left between them. The CDR3 DNA reads TGTGCCAGCAGCGCGGATGACACCGGGGAGCTGTTTTTT. This gives the protein CASSADDTGELFF.

The V call is TRBV4-1, the J call TRBJ2-7; TRBD1 aligns across 7 bases. The germline V gene has CDR1 MGHRA and CDR2 YSYEKL. This CDR3 contains 15 residues. J gave up 2 bases and V 1 base, and 5 bases lay outside the gene matches. CDR3 residues: CASSQVADRAYEQYF. CDR3 DNA: TGCGCCAGCAGCCAAGTGGCAGACAGGGCCTACGAGCAGTACTTC.

The chain couples TRBV7-9 to TRBJ1-1; unclear D gene. The CDR3 has 11 amino acids. V gave up 7 bases and J gave up 0 bases, with 3 bases separating them. CDR1 is SEHNR, CDR2 FQNEAQ, per germline (reference sequence). The CDR3 bases are TGTGCCAGCACCATGAACACTGAAGCTTTCTTT. It codes for CASTMNTEAFF. Together with reference TRBV7-9 and TRBJ1-1, the CDR3 gives the full variable domain: DTGVSQNPRHKITKRGQNVTFRCDPISEHNRLYWYRQTLGQGPEFLTYFQNEAQLEKSRLLSDRFSAERPKGSFSTLEIQRTEQGDSAMYLCASTMNTEAFFGQGTRLTVV.

This clone was seen a few times. V usage is TRBV13 and J usage is TRBJ1-3; no firm D call. Per germline, CDR1 PRHDT and CDR2 FYEKMQ (reference sequence). Trimming left V 2 bases short and J 0 bases short, with 5 bases between. CDR3 length equals 14 residues. The CDR3 here is CASSLFGSGNTIYF. The CDR3, as DNA: TGTGCCAGCAGCTTATTTGGCTCTGGAAACACCATATATTTT.

The rearrangement uses TRBV9 and TRBJ2-2; tentative D call: TRBD1 (6 bases). CDR1 is SGDLS, CDR2 YYNGEE, per germline. The CDR3 sequence is 15 residues long. With 3 bases removed from V and 6 bases from J, the gap between germline ends came to 15 bases. The CDR3, as DNA: TGTGCCAGCAGCGAGGGGGACATGGAGGCCGGGGAGCTGTTTTTT. Translation: CASSEGDMEAGELFF.

The chain employs TRBV7-3 and TRBJ2-3; the D call may be TRBD1 or TRBD2 (6 bases each). V was pared by 2 bases and J by 1 base, with 19 bases between. CDR3 size: 18 residues. Germline CDR1 SGHTA, CDR2 FQGTGA. The CDR3: CASSLLSWGANGTDTQYF. The CDR3 nucleotides are TGTGCCAGCAGCTTATTATCATGGGGGGCCAATGGCACAGATACGCAGTATTTT. Together with reference TRBV7-3 and TRBJ2-3, the CDR3 gives the full variable domain: GAGVSQTPSNKVTEKGKYVELRCDPISGHTALYWYRQSLGQGPEFLIYFQGTGAADDSGLPNDRFFAVRPEGSVSTLKIQRTERGDSAVYLCASSLLSWGANGTDTQYFGPGTRLTVL.

The chain employs TRBV4-1 and TRBJ2-1; D gene ambiguous. CDR1 is MGHRA, CDR2 YSYEKL, per germline. CDR3 length: 12 amino acids. V was clipped by 0 bases and J by 9 bases, with 6 bases between them. The CDR3 DNA follows: TGCGCCAGCAGCCAAGAATTGAGTGAGCAGTTCTTC. Translating it yields CASSQELSEQFF.

The rearrangement uses TRBV14 and TRBJ1-2, with D hard to call. Germline assignment: CDR1 SGHDN and CDR2 FVKESK. Trimming took 3 bases from V and 4 from J, leaving 9 bases between them. This CDR3 has 13 amino acids. DNA of the CDR3: TGTGCCAGCAGCCAGGATCCCGGCTATGGCTACACCTTC. Amino acids: CASSQDPGYGYTF.

This sequence joins TRBV5-6 and TRBJ1-2; D call uncertain. In germline, CDR1 is SGHDT, CDR2 YYEEEE. V lost 3 bases to trimming and J lost 1 base, with 19 bases between them. This CDR3 is 17 amino acids long. The CDR3 sequence is CASSSQSGPYLNYGYTF. The CDR3 DNA sequence: TGTGCCAGCAGCTCCCAGTCAGGACCCTACCTTAACTATGGCTACACCTTC.

The chain uses TRBV7-9 and TRBJ2-3; no clear D. The V end was cut by 5 bases, the J end by 5 bases, with 11 bases between. Per germline, CDR1 SEHNR and CDR2 FQNEAQ (reference sequence). The CDR3 covers 13 residues. The CDR3 loop reads CASSPHPRDTQYF. The CDR3 DNA is TGTGCCAGCAGCCCCCACCCTAGAGATACGCAGTATTTT. Using reference TRBV7-9 and TRBJ2-3 for the parts outside the CDR3, the full variable domain is DTGVSQNPRHKITKRGQNVTFRCDPISEHNRLYWYRQTLGQGPEFLTYFQNEAQLEKSRLLSDRFSAERPKGSFSTLEIQRTEQGDSAMYLCASSPHPRDTQYFGPGTRLTVL.

The chain links TRBV7-9 to TRBJ2-3, with a tentative D call TRBD1 (5 bases). CDR3 size: 15 residues. Germline CDR1 SEHNR, CDR2 FQNEAQ (reference sequence). V was clipped by 5 bases and J by 3 bases, with 15 bases between them. The CDR3 bases are TGTGCCAGCAGCAACAGGAATACCCATACAGATACGCAGTATTTT. Its translation: CASSNRNTHTDTQYF. The variable domain in full, with the rest retrieved from reference TRBV7-9 and TRBJ2-3, is DTGVSQNPRHKITKRGQNVTFRCDPISEHNRLYWYRQTLGQGPEFLTYFQNEAQLEKSRLLSDRFSAERPKGSFSTLEIQRTEQGDSAMYLCASSNRNTHTDTQYFGPGTRLTVL.

DNA of the CDR3: TGTGCCAGCAGCTTCGGACTCAGTGAGCAGTTCTTC. It is translated as CASSFGLSEQFF. V gene TRBV7-9 combines with J gene TRBJ2-1; a weak D match, TRBD2 (5 bases). Germline assignment: CDR1 SEHNR and CDR2 FQNEAQ (reference sequence). The CDR3 consists of 12 residues. Between the trimmed V and J ends, which lost 3 bases and 9 bases, there was a span of 9 bases. Drawing the rest from reference TRBV7-9 and TRBJ2-1, the complete variable domain is DTGVSQNPRHKITKRGQNVTFRCDPISEHNRLYWYRQTLGQGPEFLTYFQNEAQLEKSRLLSDRFSAERPKGSFSTLEIQRTEQGDSAMYLCASSFGLSEQFFGPGTRLTVL.

The chain joins TRBV13 to TRBJ1-1, with TRBD1 matching 9 bases. The germline CDR1 and CDR2 sequences are PRHDT and FYEKMQ (reference sequence). The CDR3 sequence is 17 residues long. Trimming took 4 bases from V and 8 from J; bases not matched to a gene: 17. CDR3 bases: TGTGCCAGCAGCTCCGCCGGGACAGGGTACGGTCAGATCGAAGCTTTCTTT. Translated, it gives CASSSAGTGYGQIEAFF.

This clone was detected only once. This chain links TRBV4-2 with TRBJ2-2; D may be TRBD1 (6 bases). The CDR3 is 15 residues long. Germline CDR1 reads LGHNA; CDR2 reads YNFKEQ. Trimming left V 3 bases short and J 2 bases short, with 10 bases between. CDR3 in amino acids: CASSQDSHNTGELFF. For the CDR3, the DNA is TGTGCCAGCAGCCAGGACAGCCACAACACCGGGGAGCTGTTTTTT.

V gene TRBV6-5 combines with J gene TRBJ2-7, with 7 positions matching TRBD2. The ends lost 10 bases at V and 6 bases at J; junction bases unmatched: 18. This CDR3 comprises 15 residues. Germline CDR1 MNHEY, CDR2 SVGAGI. The CDR3 coding sequence is TGTGCCACCTTCCTCTTAGCGGTTGGGGGGGGCGAGCAGTACTTC. It encodes CATFLLAVGGGEQYF.

This clone was counted between two and nine times. This chain connects TRBV5-6 to TRBJ1-1, with 11 positions matching TRBD1. The germline V gene has CDR1 SGHDT and CDR2 YYEEEE. The V gene end was trimmed by 5 bases and the J gene end by 1 base; junction bases not matched to a gene: 10. The CDR3 has 17 residues. DNA of the CDR3: TGTGCCAGCAGATACGCCTTAGGACAGGGGGCGAACACTGAAGCTTTCTTT. Translation gives CASRYALGQGANTEAFF.

V gene TRBV7-8 combines with J gene TRBJ1-4, with D possibly TRBD1 on 5 matching bases. Trimming took 5 bases from V and 6 from J, leaving 19 bases between them. CDR3 length equals 16 residues. Per germline, CDR1 SGHVS and CDR2 FQNEAQ. The CDR3: CASSADEGRGDEKLFF. The CDR3 coding sequence is TGTGCCAGCAGCGCAGATGAGGGACGAGGGGATGAAAAACTGTTTTTT.

The count of this clone is one. The rearrangement joins TRBV27 to TRBJ2-1, with D perhaps matching TRBD2 (5 bases). The CDR3 is 12 amino acids. Germline V lookup: CDR1 MNHEY, CDR2 SMNVEV (reference sequence). The germline V and J ends were trimmed by 2 bases and 10 bases, with 9 bases remaining between them. CDR3 protein: CASSLTAEEQFF. The CDR3 DNA follows: TGTGCCAGCAGTTTAACAGCGGAAGAGCAGTTCTTC.

This chain uses TRBV13 with TRBJ1-1; no reliable D call. V lost 7 bases to trimming and J lost 8 bases, with 14 bases between them. The germline V gene encodes CDR1 PRHDT and CDR2 FYEKMQ (reference sequence). CDR3 length: 12 residues. This chain's CDR3 is CASTFSPGEAFF. The CDR3, as DNA: TGTGCCAGCACCTTCAGCCCCGGCGAAGCTTTCTTT.

A few counts support this clone. The chain carries TRBV18 and TRBJ1-5; D not certain. In germline, CDR1 is KGHSH, CDR2 LQKENI. With 2 bases removed from V and 0 bases from J, the gap between germline ends came to 8 bases. The CDR3 totals 15 residues. The CDR3, as DNA: TGTGCCAGCTCACCATTAGGGTATAGCAATCAGCCCCAGCATTTT. Its translation is CASSPLGYSNQPQHF. The entire variable domain, with the rest obtained from reference TRBV18 and TRBJ1-5, is as follows: NAGVMQNPRHLVRRRGQEARLRCSPMKGHSHVYWYRQLPEEGLKFMVYLQKENIIDESGMPKERFSAEFPKEGPSILRIQQVVRGDSAAYFCASSPLGYSNQPQHFGDGTRLSIL.

The rearrangement links TRBV7-9 to TRBJ2-5; D uncertain. Germline assignment: CDR1 SEHNR and CDR2 FQNEAQ (reference sequence). The CDR3 consists of 13 residues. V lost 5 bases and J lost 9, with 16 bases in between. Here the CDR3 reads CASSPGGVSAQYF. The CDR3 region has the DNA TGTGCCAGCAGCCCGGGTGGGGTATCAGCCCAGTACTTC.

The chain is built from TRBV7-6 and TRBJ2-3; no firm D call. Germline lookup yields CDR1 SGHVS and CDR2 FNYEAQ. The V gene lost 1 base and the J gene lost 1 base, with 6 bases spanning the gap. This CDR3 spans 14 amino acids. The CDR3 here is CASSLGRGTDTQYF. In nucleotides, the CDR3 is TGTGCCAGCAGCTTAGGTCGGGGCACAGATACGCAGTATTTT.

The chain links TRBV27 to TRBJ2-1; no clear D gene. This CDR3 is 14 amino acids long. V lost 8 bases and J 0 bases, leaving 11 bases between the germline ends. CDR1 is MNHEY, CDR2 SMNVEV, per germline (reference sequence). CDR3 sequence (DNA): TGTGCCAGCGGGTTCCGGAGCTCCTACAATGAGCAGTTCTTC. This codes for CASGFRSSYNEQFF.

This clone was detected only once. The CDR3 nucleotides are TGTGCCAGCAGTTACACTAGGACTAACGAGCAGTTCTTC. The encoded protein is CASSYTRTNEQFF. This chain connects TRBV6-6 to TRBJ2-1; maybe TRBD2 (6 bases). The CDR3 is made up of 13 amino acids. The germline V and J ends were trimmed by 2 bases and 10 bases, with 12 bases remaining between them. Germline V gene lookup returns CDR1 MNHNY and CDR2 SVGAGI (reference sequence).

This clone was picked up one time. This chain uses TRBV4-1 with TRBJ2-5, with no clear D. Trimming stripped 0 bases from V and 0 bases from J, with 5 bases between. This CDR3 has 14 residues. Germline V gene lookup returns CDR1 MGHRA and CDR2 YSYEKL. DNA for the CDR3: TGCGCCAGCAGCCAAGATTTGTACCAAGAGACCCAGTACTTC. Its protein is CASSQDLYQETQYF.

Only a few counts were recorded for this clone. V gene TRBV2 combines with J gene TRBJ2-2; 9 positions agree with TRBD1. The V and J ends lost 11 bases and 2 bases, in that order; junction bases with no gene match: 12. The CDR3 has 16 residues. Germline assignment: CDR1 SNHLY and CDR2 FYNNEI. DNA for the CDR3: TGTGCCCTCAGGGACAGGGCTGTACTTAACACCGGGGAGCTGTTTTTT. Translating gives CALRDRAVLNTGELFF.

The rearrangement links TRBV27 to TRBJ2-1; D may be TRBD2 (5 bases). CDR1 is MNHEY and CDR2 is SMNVEV in the germline V gene (reference sequence). There are 12 residues in the CDR3. Trimming took off 8 bases at V and 4 bases at J, with 9 bases between the two ends. The chain's CDR3 is CASEDSYNEQFF. The CDR3 bases are TGTGCCAGCGAGGACTCTTACAATGAGCAGTTCTTC.

The chain carries TRBV4-1 and TRBJ2-5, with D perhaps matching TRBD1 or TRBD2 (7 bases each). CDR1 MGHRA and CDR2 YSYEKL come from the germline V gene. This CDR3 comprises 14 residues. Trimming took off 3 bases at V and 3 bases at J, with 11 bases between the two ends. This chain's CDR3 is CASSHPGGEETQYF. The CDR3 DNA reads TGCGCCAGCAGCCATCCAGGGGGGGAAGAGACCCAGTACTTC.

V usage is TRBV10-2 and J usage is TRBJ2-7; D unclear. Trimming pared 6 bases from V and 4 bases from J, leaving 7 bases between. Per germline, CDR1 WSHSY and CDR2 SAAADI. The CDR3 totals 11 residues. For the CDR3, the DNA is TGCGCCAGCAGGGACGGTTACGAGCAGTACTTC. It is translated as CASRDGYEQYF.

The V call is TRBV25-1, the J call TRBJ2-7; TRBD2 matches 7 bases. CDR3 length equals 14 residues. V gave up 2 bases and J gave up 7 bases; unmatched junction bases: 8. CDR1 and CDR2 (germline): MGHDK, SYGVNS. CDR3 region: CASSEGAGAGEQYF. The CDR3 nucleotides read TGTGCCAGCAGTGAAGGGGCGGGAGCAGGAGAGCAGTACTTC.